This T cell receptor (beta chain) was profiled in a study of blood T cell repertoires in COVID-19. CDR1 is MNHEY, CDR2 SVGAGI, per germline. The V gene lost 5 bases and the J gene lost 16 bases, with 15 bases spanning the gap. This CDR3 comprises 12 residues. Method: immunoSEQ multiplex PCR; TCRdb's copy keeps in-frame clones and lacks some. The sample records 250,000 to 300,000 clones, roughly 89% being singletons. This chain connects TRBV6-5 to TRBJ1-6, with D tentatively TRBD1 (6 bases). The origin of this receptor is an older woman who had recovered from COVID-19. The specimen sequenced was PBMCs or T cells enriched from blood (not recorded which). The DNA of the CDR3 is TGTGCCAGCAGTCGTCTACAGGGTAGTCTCCACTTT. Protein sequence: CASSRLQGSLHF.